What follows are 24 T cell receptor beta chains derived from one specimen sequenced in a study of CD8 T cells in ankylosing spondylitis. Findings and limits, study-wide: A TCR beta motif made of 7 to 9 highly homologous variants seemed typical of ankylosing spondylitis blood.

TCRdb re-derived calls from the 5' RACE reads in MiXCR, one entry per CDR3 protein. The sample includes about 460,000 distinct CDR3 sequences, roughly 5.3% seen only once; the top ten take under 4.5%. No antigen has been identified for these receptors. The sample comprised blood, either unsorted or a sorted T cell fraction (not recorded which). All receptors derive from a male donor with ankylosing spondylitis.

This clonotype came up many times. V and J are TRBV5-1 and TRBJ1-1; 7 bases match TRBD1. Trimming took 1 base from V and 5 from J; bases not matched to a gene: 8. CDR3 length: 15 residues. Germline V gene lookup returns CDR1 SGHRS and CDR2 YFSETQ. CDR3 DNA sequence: TGCGCCAGCAGCTTGAGTTTAGGGGGCGGAACTGAAGCTTTCTTT. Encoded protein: CASSLSLGGGTEAFF.

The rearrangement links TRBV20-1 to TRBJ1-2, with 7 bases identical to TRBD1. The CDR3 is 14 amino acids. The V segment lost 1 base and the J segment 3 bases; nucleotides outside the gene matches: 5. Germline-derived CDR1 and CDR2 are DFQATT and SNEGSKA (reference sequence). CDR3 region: CSARGPGQDYGYTF. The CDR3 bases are TGCAGTGCTAGAGGGCCTGGACAGGACTATGGCTACACCTTC.

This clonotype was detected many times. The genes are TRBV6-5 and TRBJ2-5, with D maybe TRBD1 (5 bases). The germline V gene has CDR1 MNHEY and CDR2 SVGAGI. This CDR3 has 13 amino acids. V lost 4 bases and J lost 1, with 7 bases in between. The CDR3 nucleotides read TGTGCCAGCAGTTCGACAGTCCAAGAGACCCAGTACTTC. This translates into CASSSTVQETQYF.

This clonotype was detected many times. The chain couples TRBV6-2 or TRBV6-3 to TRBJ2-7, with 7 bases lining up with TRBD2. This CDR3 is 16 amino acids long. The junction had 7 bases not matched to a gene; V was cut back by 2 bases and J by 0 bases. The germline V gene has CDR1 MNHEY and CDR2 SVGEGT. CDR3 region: CASSYGPSGFSYEQYF. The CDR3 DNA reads TGTGCCAGCAGTTACGGCCCTAGCGGATTCTCCTACGAGCAGTACTTC.

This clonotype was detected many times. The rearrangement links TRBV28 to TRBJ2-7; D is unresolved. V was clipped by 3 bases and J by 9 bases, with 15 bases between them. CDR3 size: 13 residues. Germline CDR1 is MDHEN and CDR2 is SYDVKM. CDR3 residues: CASSLATTWRQYF. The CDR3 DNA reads TGTGCCAGCAGTTTGGCTACCACATGGAGGCAGTACTTC.

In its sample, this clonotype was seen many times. DNA for the CDR3: TGCGCCAGCAGCAGCTATTCCCAGGGGAGCGAGCAGTACTTC. Translated: CASSSYSQGSEQYF. The gene calls are TRBV5-1 and TRBJ2-7; tentatively, D is TRBD1 (6 bases). The CDR3 runs to 14 residues. CDR1 and CDR2 (germline): SGHRS, YFSETQ. With 4 bases removed from V and 6 bases from J, the gap between germline ends came to 17 bases.

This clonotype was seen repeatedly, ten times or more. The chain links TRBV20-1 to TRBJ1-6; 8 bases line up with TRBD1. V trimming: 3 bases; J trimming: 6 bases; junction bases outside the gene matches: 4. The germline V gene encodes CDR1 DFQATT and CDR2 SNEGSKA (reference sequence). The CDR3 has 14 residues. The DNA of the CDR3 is TGCAGTGCTAGGCAGGGGGCTTCTAATTCACCCCTCCACTTT. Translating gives CSARQGASNSPLHF.

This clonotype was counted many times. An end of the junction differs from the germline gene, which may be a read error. The CDR3 DNA follows: TGTGCCAGCAGTTTGGCAGGGTTTGGTAATTCACCCCTCCACTTT. Translated, it gives CASSLAGFGNSPLHF. The J gene is TRBJ1-6, the V gene TRBV5-5; D may be TRBD1 (5 bases). The CDR3 runs to 15 residues. CDR1 SGHKS and CDR2 YYEKEE come from the germline V gene (reference sequence).

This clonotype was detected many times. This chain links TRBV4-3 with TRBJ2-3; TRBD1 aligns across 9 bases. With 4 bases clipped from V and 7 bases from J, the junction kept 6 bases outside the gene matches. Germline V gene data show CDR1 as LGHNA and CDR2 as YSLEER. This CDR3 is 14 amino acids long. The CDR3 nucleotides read TGCGCCAGCAGCCCGGGACAGGGTATCAATACGCAGTATTTT. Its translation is CASSPGQGINTQYF.

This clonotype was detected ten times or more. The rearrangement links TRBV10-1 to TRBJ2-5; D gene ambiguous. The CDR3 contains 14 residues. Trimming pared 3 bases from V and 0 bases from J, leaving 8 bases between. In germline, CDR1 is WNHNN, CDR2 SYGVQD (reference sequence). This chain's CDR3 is CASSDGRYQETQYF. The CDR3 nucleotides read TGCGCCAGCAGTGATGGACGGTACCAAGAGACCCAGTACTTC.

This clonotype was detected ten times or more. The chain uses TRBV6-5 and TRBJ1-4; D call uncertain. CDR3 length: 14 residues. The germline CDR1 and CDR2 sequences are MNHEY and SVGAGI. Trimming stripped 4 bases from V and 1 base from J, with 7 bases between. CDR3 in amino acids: CASSFLGTNEKLFF. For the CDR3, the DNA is TGTGCCAGCAGTTTCCTTGGAACTAATGAAAAACTGTTTTTT.

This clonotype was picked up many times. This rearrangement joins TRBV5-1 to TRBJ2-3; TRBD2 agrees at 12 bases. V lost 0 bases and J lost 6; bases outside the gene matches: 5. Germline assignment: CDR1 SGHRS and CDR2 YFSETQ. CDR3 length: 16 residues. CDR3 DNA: TGCGCCAGCAGCTTGGGGACTAGCGGGACGGTGGATACGCAGTATTTT. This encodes CASSLGTSGTVDTQYF.

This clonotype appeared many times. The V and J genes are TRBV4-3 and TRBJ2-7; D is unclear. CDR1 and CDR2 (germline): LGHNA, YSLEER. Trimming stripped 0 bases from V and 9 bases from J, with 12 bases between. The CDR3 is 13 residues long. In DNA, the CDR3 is TGCGCCAGCAGCCAAGAGGTAGGCTACCGGCAGTACTTC. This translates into CASSQEVGYRQYF.

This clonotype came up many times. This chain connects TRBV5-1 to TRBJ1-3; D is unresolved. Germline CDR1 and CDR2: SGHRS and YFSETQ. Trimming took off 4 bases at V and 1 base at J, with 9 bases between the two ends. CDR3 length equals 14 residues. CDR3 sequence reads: CASSADSSGNTIYF. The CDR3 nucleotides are TGCGCCAGCAGCGCCGACTCGTCTGGAAACACCATATATTTT.

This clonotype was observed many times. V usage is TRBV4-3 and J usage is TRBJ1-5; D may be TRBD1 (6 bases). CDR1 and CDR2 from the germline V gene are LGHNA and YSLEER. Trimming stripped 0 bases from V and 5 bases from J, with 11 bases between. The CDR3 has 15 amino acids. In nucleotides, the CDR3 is TGCGCCAGCAGCCAAGATCGGCAGGGGCATCAGCCCCAGCATTTT. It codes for CASSQDRQGHQPQHF.

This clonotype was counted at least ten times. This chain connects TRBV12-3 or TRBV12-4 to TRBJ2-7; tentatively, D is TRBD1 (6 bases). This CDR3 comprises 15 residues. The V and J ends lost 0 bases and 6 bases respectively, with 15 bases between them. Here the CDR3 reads CASSLAQGRSGEQYF. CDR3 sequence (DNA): TGTGCCAGCAGTTTAGCGCAGGGGCGGTCTGGCGAGCAGTACTTC.

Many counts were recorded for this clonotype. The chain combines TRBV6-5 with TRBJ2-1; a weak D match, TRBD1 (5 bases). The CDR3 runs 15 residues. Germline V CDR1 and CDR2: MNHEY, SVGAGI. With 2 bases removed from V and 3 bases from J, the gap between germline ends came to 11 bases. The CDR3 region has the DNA TGTGCCAGCAGTTACGACAGACGAGACTACAATGAGCAGTTCTTC. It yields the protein CASSYDRRDYNEQFF.

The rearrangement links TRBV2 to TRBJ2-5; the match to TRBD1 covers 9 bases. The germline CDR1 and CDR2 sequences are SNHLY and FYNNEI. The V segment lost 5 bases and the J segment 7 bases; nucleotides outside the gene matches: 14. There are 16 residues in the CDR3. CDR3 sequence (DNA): TGTGCCAGCAGTCTCCGGGACAGGGTACTGCGAGGGACCCAGTACTTC. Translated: CASSLRDRVLRGTQYF.

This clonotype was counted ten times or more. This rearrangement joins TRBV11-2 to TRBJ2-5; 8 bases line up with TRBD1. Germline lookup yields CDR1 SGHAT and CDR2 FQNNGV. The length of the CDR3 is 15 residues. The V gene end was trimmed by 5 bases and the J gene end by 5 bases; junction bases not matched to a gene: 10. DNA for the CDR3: TGTGCCAGCAGCACCGCAGGACAGGGTTTGGAGACCCAGTACTTC. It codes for CASSTAGQGLETQYF.

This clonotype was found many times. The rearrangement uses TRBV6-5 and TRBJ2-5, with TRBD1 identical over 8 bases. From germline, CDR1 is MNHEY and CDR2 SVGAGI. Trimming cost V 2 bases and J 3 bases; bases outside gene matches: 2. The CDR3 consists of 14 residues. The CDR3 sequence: CASSYGTGKETQYF. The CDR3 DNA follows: TGTGCCAGCAGTTACGGGACAGGAAAAGAGACCCAGTACTTC.

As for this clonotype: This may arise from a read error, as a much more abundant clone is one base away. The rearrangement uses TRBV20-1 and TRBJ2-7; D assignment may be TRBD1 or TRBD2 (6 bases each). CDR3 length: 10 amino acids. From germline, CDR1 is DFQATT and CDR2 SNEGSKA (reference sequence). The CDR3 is CSVGGREQCF. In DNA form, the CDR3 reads TGCAGTGTTGGGGGGCGCGAGCAGTGCTTC.

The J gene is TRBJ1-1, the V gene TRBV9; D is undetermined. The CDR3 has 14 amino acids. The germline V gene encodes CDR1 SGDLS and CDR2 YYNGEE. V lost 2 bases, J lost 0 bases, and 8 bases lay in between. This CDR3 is CASSVGWVNTEAFF. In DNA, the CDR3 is TGTGCCAGCAGCGTGGGGTGGGTGAACACTGAAGCTTTCTTT. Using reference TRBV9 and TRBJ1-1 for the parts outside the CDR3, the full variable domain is DSGVTQTPKHLITATGQRVTLRCSPRSGDLSVYWYQQSLDQGLQFLIQYYNGEERAKGNILERFSAQQFPDLHSELNLSSLELGDSALYFCASSVGWVNTEAFFGQGTRLTVV.

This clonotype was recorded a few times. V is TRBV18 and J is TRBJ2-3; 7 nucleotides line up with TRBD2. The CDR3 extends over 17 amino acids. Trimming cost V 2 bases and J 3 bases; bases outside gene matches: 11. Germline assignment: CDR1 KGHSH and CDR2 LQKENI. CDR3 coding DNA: TGTGCCAGCTCACCAAGTTTTGCGGGAGTATTGACAGATACGCAGTATTTT. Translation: CASSPSFAGVLTDTQYF.

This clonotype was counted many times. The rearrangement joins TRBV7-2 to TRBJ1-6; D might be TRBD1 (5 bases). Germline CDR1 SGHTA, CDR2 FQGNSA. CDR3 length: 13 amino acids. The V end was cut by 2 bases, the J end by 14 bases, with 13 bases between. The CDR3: CASSLPTVRSLHF. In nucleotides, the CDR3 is TGTGCCAGCAGCTTACCGACAGTCCGGTCCCTCCACTTT. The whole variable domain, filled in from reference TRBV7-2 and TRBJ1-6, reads GAGVSQSPSNKVTEKGKDVELRCDPISGHTALYWYRQSLGQGLEFLIYFQGNSAPDKSGLPSDRFSAERTGGSVSTLTIQRTQQEDSAVYLCASSLPTVRSLHFGNGTRLTVT.